This T cell receptor beta chain was sequenced during a study of cytotoxic CD8 clonotypes in ibrutinib-treated CLL. As for this clone: As yet, its antigen is unknown. Sequence at one end of the junction differs from germline and may be a read error.

Study results and caveats: Public clonotypes showed up rarely, and on treatment they shrank or held steady.

Clones were sequenced by immunoSEQ multiplex PCR, and TCRdb holds only the in-frame ones, with some missing. This table has more than 200,000 clones, 60% to 80% appearing once. The CDR3 runs to 14 residues. The germline V gene encodes CDR1 MGHDK and CDR2 SYGVNS. The chain links TRBV25-1 to TRBJ1-3; 8 bases line up with TRBD1. Sample: PBMCs, taken after 12 months of ibrutinib treatment. The TCR comes from a human donor with chronic lymphocytic leukemia. Here the CDR3 DNA reads TGTGCCAGCAGTGGGGTAATTCATCGGGACAGGCAAGAATTT. This sequence encodes CASSGVIHRDRQEF.